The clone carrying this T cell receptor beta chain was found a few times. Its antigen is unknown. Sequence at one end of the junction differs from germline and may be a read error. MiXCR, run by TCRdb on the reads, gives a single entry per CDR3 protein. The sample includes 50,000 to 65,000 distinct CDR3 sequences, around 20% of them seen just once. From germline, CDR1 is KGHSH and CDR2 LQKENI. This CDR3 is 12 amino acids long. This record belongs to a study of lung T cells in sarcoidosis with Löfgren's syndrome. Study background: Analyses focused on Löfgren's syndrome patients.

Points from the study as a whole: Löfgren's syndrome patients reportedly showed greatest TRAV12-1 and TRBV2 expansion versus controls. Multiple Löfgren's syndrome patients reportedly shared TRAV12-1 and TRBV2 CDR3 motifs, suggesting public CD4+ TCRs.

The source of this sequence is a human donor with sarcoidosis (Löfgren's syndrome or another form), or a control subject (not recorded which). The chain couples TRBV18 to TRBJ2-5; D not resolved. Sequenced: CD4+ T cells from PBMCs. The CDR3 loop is CTSSFNRETQYF. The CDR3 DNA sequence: TGTACCAGCTCTTTCAACCGAGAGACCCAGTACTTC.